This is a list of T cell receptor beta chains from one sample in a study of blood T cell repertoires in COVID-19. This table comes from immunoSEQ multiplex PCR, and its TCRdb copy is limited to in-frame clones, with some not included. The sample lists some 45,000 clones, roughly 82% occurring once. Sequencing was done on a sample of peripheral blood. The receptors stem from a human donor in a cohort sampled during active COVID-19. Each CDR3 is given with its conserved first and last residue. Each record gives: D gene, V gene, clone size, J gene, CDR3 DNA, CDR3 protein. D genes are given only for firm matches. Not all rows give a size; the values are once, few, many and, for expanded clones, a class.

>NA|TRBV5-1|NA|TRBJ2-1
TGCGCCAGCAGCTTGGTCCTCCAGTACAATGAGCAGTTCTTC
CASSLVLQYNEQFF
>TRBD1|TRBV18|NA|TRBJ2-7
TGTGCCAGCTCACGGTCCGGGACAGGGATCTACGAGCAGTACTTC
CASSRSGTGIYEQYF
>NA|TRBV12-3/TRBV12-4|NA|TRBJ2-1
TGTGCCAGCAGTTCAGACAACTACAATGAGCAGTTCTTC
CASSSDNYNEQFF
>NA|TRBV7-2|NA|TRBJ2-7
TGTGCCAGCAGCCCCAGACAGGCAACCTACGAGCAGTACTTC
CASSPRQATYEQYF
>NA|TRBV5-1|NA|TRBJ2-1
TGCGCCAGCAGCGAGGTAGATGAGCAGTTCTTC
CASSEVDEQFF
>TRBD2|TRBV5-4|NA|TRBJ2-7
TGTGCCAGCAGGTTAGCGGGGGCGCCTCCTTACGAGCAGTACTTC
CASRLAGAPPYEQYF
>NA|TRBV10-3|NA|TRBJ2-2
TGTGCCATCAGTGATGCGAGCGGGGAGCTGTTTTTT
CAISDASGELFF
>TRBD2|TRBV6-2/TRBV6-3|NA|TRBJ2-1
TGTGCCAGCAGTTACGCTAGCGGGAGCCCATCCTACAATGAGCAGTTCTTC
CASSYASGSPSYNEQFF
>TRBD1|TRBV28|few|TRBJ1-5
TGTGCCAGCAGTCCCGATATAGGACAGGGGGCCGGGCAGCCCCAGCATTTT
CASSPDIGQGAGQPQHF
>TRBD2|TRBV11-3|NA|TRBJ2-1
TGTGCCAGCAGCTCGGGACTAGCGGGGGCCCAGGAGCAGTTCTTC
CASSSGLAGAQEQFF
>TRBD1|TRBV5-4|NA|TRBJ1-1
TGTGCCAGCAGCTCAAGGCAGGGGGCGGGCACTGAAGCTTTCTTT
CASSSRQGAGTEAFF
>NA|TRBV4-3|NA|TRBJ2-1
TGCGCCAGCAGCCAAGGGGTCACAGTCCCCCCAACGGATGAGCAGTTCTTC
CASSQGVTVPPTDEQFF
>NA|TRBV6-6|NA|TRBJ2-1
TGTGCCAGCAGCCCCCCCAACAATGAGCAGTTCTTC
CASSPPNNEQFF
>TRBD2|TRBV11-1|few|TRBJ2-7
TGTGCCAGCAGCTCGTCCGGGACTAGCGCACTAGAGCAGTACTTC
CASSSSGTSALEQYF
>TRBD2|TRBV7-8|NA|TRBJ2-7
TGTGCCAGCAGCCCCGGACTAGCGACCTACGAGCAGTACTTC
CASSPGLATYEQYF
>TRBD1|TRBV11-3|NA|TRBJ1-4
TGTGCCAGCAGCTTAGGCTCGCGCAGGGGGCTATCTTCAACTAATGAAAAACTGTTTTTT
CASSLGSRRGLSSTNEKLFF
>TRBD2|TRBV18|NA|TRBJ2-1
TGTGCCAGCTCAGGCACTAGCGGGACCTACAATGAGCAGTTCTTC
CASSGTSGTYNEQFF
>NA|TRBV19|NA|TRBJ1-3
TGTGCCAGTAGTATCGGGATGTCAAGTAACACCATATATTTT
CASSIGMSSNTIYF
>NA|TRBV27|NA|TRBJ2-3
TGTGCCAGCAGTTGGAATCGGGCAGATACGCAGTATTTT
CASSWNRADTQYF
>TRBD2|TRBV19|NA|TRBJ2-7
TGTGCCAGTAGATGGACTAGCGGCAGCTCCTACGAGCAGTACTTC
CASRWTSGSSYEQYF
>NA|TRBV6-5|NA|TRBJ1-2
TGTGCCAGCAACCAAGGGGGGGCGCCCTTCTATGGCTACACCTTC
CASNQGGAPFYGYTF
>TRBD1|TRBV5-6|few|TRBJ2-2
TGTGCCAGCAGCCCTACAGGGGGCAGGACCGGGGAGCTGTTTTTT
CASSPTGGRTGELFF
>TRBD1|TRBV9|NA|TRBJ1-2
TGTGCCAGCAGCGTGGGACAGGGTGGCTATGGCTACACCTTC
CASSVGQGGYGYTF
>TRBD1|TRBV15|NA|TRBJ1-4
TGTGCCACCAGCAGAGGGACAGGGGAGGAAAAACTGTTTTTT
CATSRGTGEEKLFF
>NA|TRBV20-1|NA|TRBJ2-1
TGCAGTGCTAGAGATGGGAGGGAGCAGTTCTTC
CSARDGREQFF
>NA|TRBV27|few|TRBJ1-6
TGTGCCAGCAGTTTATCCAGGGAGGTCCCCTCTTTTAATTCACCCCTCCACTTT
CASSLSREVPSFNSPLHF
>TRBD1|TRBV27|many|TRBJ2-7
TGTGCCAGCAGTCCTATCACCGGGACAGGGACCTACGAGCAGTACTTC
CASSPITGTGTYEQYF
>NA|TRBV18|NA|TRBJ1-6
TGTGCCAGCTCACCAACCCAGGGCAGGGCACCCCTCCACTTT
CASSPTQGRAPLHF
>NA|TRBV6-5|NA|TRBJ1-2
TGTGCCAGCAGTTACAGTCGGGCTACCGGCGGGGGCTACACCTTC
CASSYSRATGGGYTF